These T cell receptor beta chains were read from a single sample in a study of T cells after yellow fever vaccination. Each CDR3 protein gets one entry after TCRdb re-called the 5' RACE reads with MiXCR. This sample has some 600,000 distinct CDR3 sequences; roughly 17% occur once, and the top ten carry 15% to 20%. Sample: PBMCs, taken more than 4 days after the first yellow fever vaccination. These receptors were collected from a man aged 18-30 years who received the YFV17D yellow fever vaccine. Both conserved end residues are part of each CDR3. The D gene is left open where the match is weak. The size of a clone is reported for some rows only, either as once, few or many, or as a class for expanded clones.

length: 13
size: .
D: .
V: TRBV12-3/TRBV12-4
J: TRBJ1-2
CDR3: CASSQIQEGGYTF
DNA: TGTGCCAGCAGCCAAATCCAGGAAGGCGGCTACACCTTC

length: 15
size: few
D: TRBD2
V: TRBV20-1
J: TRBJ2-5
CDR3: CSASDLQRGVETQYF
DNA: TGCAGTGCTAGTGATCTCCAGCGGGGGGTAGAGACCCAGTACTTC

length: 16
size: .
D: .
V: TRBV25-1
J: TRBJ1-1
CDR3: CASPLRGNRRNTEAFF
DNA: TGTGCCAGCCCCCTCCGGGGGAACAGGAGGAACACTGAAGCTTTCTTT

length: 13
size: few
D: TRBD1
V: TRBV20-1
J: TRBJ2-1
CDR3: CSGDRGSYNEQFF
DNA: TGCAGCGGTGACAGGGGCAGTTACAATGAGCAGTTCTTC

length: 14
size: many
D: .
V: TRBV24-1
J: TRBJ2-1
CDR3: CATSDATMGNEQFF
DNA: TGTGCCACCAGTGATGCCACAATGGGGAATGAGCAGTTCTTC

length: 19
size: .
D: TRBD2
V: TRBV4-2
J: TRBJ2-3
CDR3: CASSNTITSGGPAFDTQYF
DNA: TGTGCCAGCAGCAATACTATCACTAGCGGGGGCCCCGCGTTCGATACGCAGTATTTT

length: 15
size: .
D: TRBD2
V: TRBV29-1
J: TRBJ2-2
CDR3: CSVEVAGVNTGELFF
DNA: TGCAGCGTTGAAGTAGCGGGGGTAAACACCGGGGAGCTGTTTTTT

length: 13
size: few
D: .
V: TRBV29-1
J: TRBJ2-3
CDR3: CSVDPSSTDTQYF
DNA: TGCAGCGTTGACCCCTCTAGCACAGATACGCAGTATTTT

length: 15
size: .
D: .
V: TRBV9
J: TRBJ2-3
CDR3: CASSPREGTTDTQYF
DNA: TGTGCCAGCAGCCCCCGAGAGGGGACCACAGATACGCAGTATTTT

length: 12
size: .
D: TRBD1
V: TRBV10-2
J: TRBJ1-4
CDR3: CASGTVNEKLFF
DNA: TGCGCCAGCGGGACAGTCAATGAAAAACTGTTTTTT

length: 14
size: few
D: .
V: TRBV27
J: TRBJ2-1
CDR3: CASSVDMPHNEQFF
DNA: TGTGCCAGCAGTGTTGACATGCCCCACAATGAGCAGTTCTTC

length: 15
size: .
D: .
V: TRBV21-1
J: TRBJ2-5
CDR3: CARSTGQPTQETQYF
DNA: TGTGCCAGAAGCACCGGACAGCCGACACAAGAGACCCAGTACTTC

length: 12
size: .
D: .
V: TRBV30
J: TRBJ2-5
CDR3: CAWSVVQETQYF
DNA: TGTGCCTGGAGTGTAGTCCAAGAGACCCAGTACTTC

length: 16
size: few
D: .
V: TRBV4-3
J: TRBJ2-2
CDR3: CASSQASRVGTGELFF
DNA: TGCGCCAGCAGCCAAGCGAGCAGGGTGGGCACCGGGGAGCTGTTTTTT

length: 19
size: .
D: TRBD2
V: TRBV11-2
J: TRBJ2-3
CDR3: CASSLPSPLAGTSTDTQYF
DNA: TGTGCCAGCAGCTTACCCTCACCCCTAGCGGGGACTAGCACAGATACGCAGTATTTT

length: 16
size: .
D: TRBD2
V: TRBV7-2
J: TRBJ2-1
CDR3: CASSLRDSGGANEQFF
DNA: TGTGCCAGCAGCTTAAGGGATAGCGGGGGGGCCAATGAGCAGTTCTTC

length: 15
size: .
D: .
V: TRBV12-3/TRBV12-4
J: TRBJ2-2
CDR3: CASTLGTANTGELFF
DNA: TGTGCCAGCACCCTCGGGACCGCGAACACCGGGGAGCTGTTTTTT

length: 15
size: few
D: TRBD2
V: TRBV9
J: TRBJ2-1
CDR3: CASSASGVFYNEQFF
DNA: TGTGCCAGCAGCGCTAGCGGGGTGTTTTACAATGAGCAGTTCTTC

length: 16
size: .
D: TRBD2
V: TRBV5-1
J: TRBJ2-5
CDR3: CASSAAIAGGQETQYF
DNA: TGCGCCAGCAGCGCCGCGATAGCGGGGGGCCAAGAGACCCAGTACTTC

length: 13
size: .
D: .
V: TRBV27
J: TRBJ1-6
CDR3: CASSFSIGSPLHF
DNA: TGTGCCAGCAGTTTCTCCATAGGTTCACCCCTCCACTTT

length: 18
size: few
D: TRBD2
V: TRBV11-2
J: TRBJ2-3
CDR3: CASSSTLAGGSLTDTQYF
DNA: TGTGCCAGCAGCTCGACACTAGCGGGGGGCTCACTCACAGATACGCAGTATTTT

length: 11
size: few
D: .
V: TRBV12-3/TRBV12-4
J: TRBJ2-1
CDR3: CASSAINEQFF
DNA: TGTGCCAGCAGTGCTATAAATGAGCAGTTCTTC

length: 18
size: few
D: TRBD2
V: TRBV11-1
J: TRBJ2-5
CDR3: CASRSPGLAPFGQETQYF
DNA: TGTGCCAGCAGATCGCCGGGACTAGCGCCCTTTGGCCAAGAGACCCAGTACTTC

length: 14
size: .
D: .
V: TRBV9
J: TRBJ1-1
CDR3: CASSVAITNTEAFF
DNA: TGTGCCAGCAGCGTAGCTATAACGAACACTGAAGCTTTCTTT

length: 15
size: few
D: TRBD2
V: TRBV20-1
J: TRBJ2-2
CDR3: CSARDSGGRTGELFF
DNA: TGCAGTGCTAGAGACAGCGGGGGTCGGACCGGGGAGCTGTTTTTT

length: 16
size: few
D: .
V: TRBV7-2
J: TRBJ2-2
CDR3: CASSLVAQAGTGELFF
DNA: TGTGCCAGCAGCTTAGTGGCGCAAGCGGGCACCGGGGAGCTGTTTTTT

length: 15
size: few
D: .
V: TRBV19
J: TRBJ2-1
CDR3: CASSLQGGIRVEQFF
DNA: TGTGCCAGTAGCCTACAGGGAGGTATTCGTGTTGAGCAGTTCTTC

length: 16
size: few
D: TRBD2
V: TRBV12-3/TRBV12-4
J: TRBJ2-3
CDR3: CASSISSGGATDTQYF
DNA: TGTGCCAGCAGTATCTCTAGCGGGGGGGCGACAGATACGCAGTATTTT

length: 16
size: few
D: .
V: TRBV5-1
J: TRBJ2-2
CDR3: CASSYLPDSNTGELFF
DNA: TGCGCCAGCAGCTACCTTCCCGACAGTAACACCGGGGAGCTGTTTTTT

length: 14
size: .
D: .
V: TRBV5-1
J: TRBJ1-1
CDR3: CASSWRVPNTEAFF
DNA: TGCGCCAGCAGCTGGCGGGTGCCGAACACTGAAGCTTTCTTT

length: 16
size: few
D: .
V: TRBV27
J: TRBJ1-2
CDR3: CASSFIPSARGYGYTF
DNA: TGTGCCAGCAGTTTCATCCCGTCCGCGCGGGGGTATGGCTACACCTTC

length: 13
size: .
D: .
V: TRBV4-1
J: TRBJ2-3
CDR3: CASSHQGLDTQYF
DNA: TGCGCCAGCAGCCACCAGGGTCTGGATACGCAGTATTTT

length: 13
size: .
D: .
V: TRBV29-1
J: TRBJ2-1
CDR3: CSVEGLARVEQFF
DNA: TGCAGCGTTGAAGGTCTAGCTAGGGTTGAGCAGTTCTTC

length: 16
size: few
D: TRBD1
V: TRBV5-1
J: TRBJ1-6
CDR3: CASSLAPGQDNSPLHF
DNA: TGCGCCAGCAGCTTGGCCCCGGGACAGGATAATTCACCCCTCCACTTT

length: 14
size: few
D: .
V: TRBV7-2
J: TRBJ1-1
CDR3: CASSQREENTEAFF
DNA: TGTGCCAGCAGTCAGAGGGAAGAGAACACTGAAGCTTTCTTT